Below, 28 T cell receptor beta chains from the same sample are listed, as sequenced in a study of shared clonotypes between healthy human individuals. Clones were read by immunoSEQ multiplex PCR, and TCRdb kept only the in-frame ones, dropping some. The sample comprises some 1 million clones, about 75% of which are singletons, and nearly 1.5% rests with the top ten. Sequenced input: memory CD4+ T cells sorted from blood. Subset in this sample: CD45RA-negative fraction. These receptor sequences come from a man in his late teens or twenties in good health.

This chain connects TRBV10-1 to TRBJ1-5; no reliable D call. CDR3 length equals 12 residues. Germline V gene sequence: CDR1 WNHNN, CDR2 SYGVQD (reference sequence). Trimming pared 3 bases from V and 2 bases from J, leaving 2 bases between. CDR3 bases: TGCGCCAGCAGTGATGGCAATCAGCCCCAGCATTTT. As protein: CASSDGNQPQHF.

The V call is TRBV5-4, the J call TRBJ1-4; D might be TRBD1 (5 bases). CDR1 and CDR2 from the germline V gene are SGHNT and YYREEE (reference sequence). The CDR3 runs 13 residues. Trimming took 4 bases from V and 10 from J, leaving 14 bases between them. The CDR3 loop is CASSVGTSGKLFF. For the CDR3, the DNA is TGTGCCAGCAGCGTCGGGACTTCTGGAAAACTGTTTTTT.

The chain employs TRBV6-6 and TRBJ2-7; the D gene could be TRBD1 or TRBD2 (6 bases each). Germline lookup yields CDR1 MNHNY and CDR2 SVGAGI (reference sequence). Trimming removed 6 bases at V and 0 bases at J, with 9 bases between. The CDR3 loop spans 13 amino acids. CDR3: CASSRGLSYEQYF. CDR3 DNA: TGTGCCAGCAGCCGGGGGCTCTCCTACGAGCAGTACTTC.

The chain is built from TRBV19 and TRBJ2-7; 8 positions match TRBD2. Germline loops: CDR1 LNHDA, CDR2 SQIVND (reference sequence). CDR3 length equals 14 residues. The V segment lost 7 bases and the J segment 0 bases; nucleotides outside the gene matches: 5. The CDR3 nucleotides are TGTGCCAGTATGAATAGCGGGAACTCCTACGAGCAGTACTTC. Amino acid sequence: CASMNSGNSYEQYF.

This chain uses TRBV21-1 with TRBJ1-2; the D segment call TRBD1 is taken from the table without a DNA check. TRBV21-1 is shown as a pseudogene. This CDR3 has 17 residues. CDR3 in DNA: TGTGCCACCGAGGAGCCGGGACAGGGGTCTATCGGCTATGGCTACACCTTC. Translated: CATEEPGQGSIGYGYTF.

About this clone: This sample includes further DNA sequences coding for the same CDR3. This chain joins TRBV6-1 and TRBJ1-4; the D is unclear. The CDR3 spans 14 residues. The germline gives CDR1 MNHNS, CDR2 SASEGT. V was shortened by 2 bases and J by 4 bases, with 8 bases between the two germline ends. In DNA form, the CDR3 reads TGTGCCAGCAGTGAAAGAGGTAGTAATGAAAAACTGTTTTTT. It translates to CASSERGSNEKLFF.

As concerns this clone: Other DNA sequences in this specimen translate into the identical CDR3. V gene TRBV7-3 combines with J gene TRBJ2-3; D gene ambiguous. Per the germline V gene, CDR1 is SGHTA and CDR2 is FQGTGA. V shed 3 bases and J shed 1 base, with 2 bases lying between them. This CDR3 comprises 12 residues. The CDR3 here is CASSFGTDTQYF. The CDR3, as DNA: TGTGCCAGCAGCTTTGGCACAGATACGCAGTATTTT. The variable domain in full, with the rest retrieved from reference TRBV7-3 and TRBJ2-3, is GAGVSQTPSNKVTEKGKYVELRCDPISGHTALYWYRQSLGQGPEFLIYFQGTGAADDSGLPNDRFFAVRPEGSVSTLKIQRTERGDSAVYLCASSFGTDTQYFGPGTRLTVL.

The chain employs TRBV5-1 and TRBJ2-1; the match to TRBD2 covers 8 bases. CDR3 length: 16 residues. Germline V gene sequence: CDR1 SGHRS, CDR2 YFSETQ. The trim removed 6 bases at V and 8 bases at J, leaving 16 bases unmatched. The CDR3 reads CASKPEYGRAGDEQFF. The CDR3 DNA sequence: TGCGCCAGCAAGCCTGAATACGGGAGGGCCGGGGATGAGCAGTTCTTC.

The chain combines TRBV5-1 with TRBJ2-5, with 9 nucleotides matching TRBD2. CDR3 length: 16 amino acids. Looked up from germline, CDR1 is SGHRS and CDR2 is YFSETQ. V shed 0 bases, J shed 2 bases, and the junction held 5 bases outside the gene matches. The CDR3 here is CASSLAPSGIQETQYF. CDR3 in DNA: TGCGCCAGCAGCTTGGCCCCTAGCGGGATACAAGAGACCCAGTACTTC.

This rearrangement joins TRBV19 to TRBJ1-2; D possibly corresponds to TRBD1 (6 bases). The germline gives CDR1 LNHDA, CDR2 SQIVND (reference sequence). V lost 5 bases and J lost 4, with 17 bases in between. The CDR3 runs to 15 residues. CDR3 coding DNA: TGTGCCAGTAGTTCGACAACAGGGTCGGTCTATGGCTACACCTTC. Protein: CASSSTTGSVYGYTF.

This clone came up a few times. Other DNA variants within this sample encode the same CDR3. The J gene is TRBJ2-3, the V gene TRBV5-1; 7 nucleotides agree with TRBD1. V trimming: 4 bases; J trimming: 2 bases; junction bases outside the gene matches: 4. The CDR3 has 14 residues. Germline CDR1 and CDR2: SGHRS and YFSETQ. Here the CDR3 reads CASSPGQPTDTQYF. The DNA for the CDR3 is TGCGCCAGCAGCCCGGGACAGCCCACAGATACGCAGTATTTT.

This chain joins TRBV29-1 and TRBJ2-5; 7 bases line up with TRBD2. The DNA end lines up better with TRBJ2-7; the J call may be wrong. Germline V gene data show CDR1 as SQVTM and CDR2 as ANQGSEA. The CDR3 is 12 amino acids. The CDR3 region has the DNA TGCAGCGTGGCGGCAGGGAGGGGCGAGCAGTACTTC. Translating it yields CSVAAGRGEQYF.

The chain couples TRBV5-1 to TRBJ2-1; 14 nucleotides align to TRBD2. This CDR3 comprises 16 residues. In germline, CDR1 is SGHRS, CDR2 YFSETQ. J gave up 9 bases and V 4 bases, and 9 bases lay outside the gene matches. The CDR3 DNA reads TGCGCCAGCAGCCTGACCGGGACTAGCGGGAGTGGTGAGCAGTTCTTC. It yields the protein CASSLTGTSGSGEQFF.

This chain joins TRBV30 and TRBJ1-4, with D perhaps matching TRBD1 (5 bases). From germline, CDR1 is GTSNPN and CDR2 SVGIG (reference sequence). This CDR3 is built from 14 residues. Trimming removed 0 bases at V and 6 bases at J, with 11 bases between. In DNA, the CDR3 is TGTGCCTGGAGTGTATGGGGCGTTGATGAAAAACTGTTTTTT. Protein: CAWSVWGVDEKLFF.

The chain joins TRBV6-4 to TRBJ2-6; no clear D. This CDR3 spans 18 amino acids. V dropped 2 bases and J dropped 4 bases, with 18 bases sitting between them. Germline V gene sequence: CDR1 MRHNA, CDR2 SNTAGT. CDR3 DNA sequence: TGTGCCAGCAGTGACACTGGGTCTCGGGTCTCCGGGGCCAACGTCCTGACTTTC. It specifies CASSDTGSRVSGANVLTF.

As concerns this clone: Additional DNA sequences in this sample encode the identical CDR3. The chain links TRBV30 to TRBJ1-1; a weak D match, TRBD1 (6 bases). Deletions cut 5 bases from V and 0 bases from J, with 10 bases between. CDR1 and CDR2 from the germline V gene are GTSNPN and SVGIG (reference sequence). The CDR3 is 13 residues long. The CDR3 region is CAWETGMNTEAFF. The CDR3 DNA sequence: TGTGCCTGGGAGACAGGAATGAACACTGAAGCTTTCTTT.

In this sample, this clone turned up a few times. Written as DNA, the CDR3 is TGCGCCAGCAGCTTTACTAGTGGGGTAGACACTGAAGCTTTCTTT. This gives the protein CASSFTSGVDTEAFF. The chain uses TRBV5-1 and TRBJ1-1, with D unresolved. Trimming pared 2 bases from V and 3 bases from J, leaving 14 bases between. CDR3 length equals 15 residues. Germline V CDR1 and CDR2: SGHRS, YFSETQ.

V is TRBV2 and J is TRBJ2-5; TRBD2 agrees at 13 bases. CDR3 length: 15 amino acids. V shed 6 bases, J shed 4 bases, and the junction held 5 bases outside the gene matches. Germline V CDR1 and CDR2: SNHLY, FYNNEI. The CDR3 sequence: CASSRGTSGVETQYF. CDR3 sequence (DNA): TGTGCCAGCAGCCGCGGGACTAGCGGGGTAGAGACCCAGTACTTC.

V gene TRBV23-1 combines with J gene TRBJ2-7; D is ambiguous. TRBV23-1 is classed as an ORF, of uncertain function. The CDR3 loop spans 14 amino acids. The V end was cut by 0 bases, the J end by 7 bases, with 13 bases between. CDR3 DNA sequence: TGCGCCAGCAGTCAATCCCCCCCTAATCGGGAGCAGTACTTC. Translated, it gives CASSQSPPNREQYF.

In DNA form, the CDR3 reads TGTGCCAGCAAGGAACACGAGCAGTACTTC. As protein: CASKEHEQYF. The V and J genes are TRBV27 and TRBJ2-7; unclear D gene. Trimming took off 7 bases at V and 5 bases at J, with 6 bases between the two ends. Looked up from germline, CDR1 is MNHEY and CDR2 is SMNVEV (reference sequence). This CDR3 comprises 10 residues.

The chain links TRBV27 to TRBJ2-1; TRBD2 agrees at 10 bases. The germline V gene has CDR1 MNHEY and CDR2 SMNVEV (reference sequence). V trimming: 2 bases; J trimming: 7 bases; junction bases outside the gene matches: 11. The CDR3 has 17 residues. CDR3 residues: CASSLRAGGPSGNEQFF. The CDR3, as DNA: TGTGCCAGCAGTTTAAGAGCGGGAGGGCCCTCGGGAAATGAGCAGTTCTTC.

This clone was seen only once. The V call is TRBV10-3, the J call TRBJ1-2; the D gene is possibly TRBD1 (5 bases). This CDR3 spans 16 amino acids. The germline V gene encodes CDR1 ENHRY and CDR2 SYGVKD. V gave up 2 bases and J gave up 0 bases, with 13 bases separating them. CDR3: CAISELPGGANYGYTF. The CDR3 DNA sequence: TGTGCCATCAGTGAGCTCCCGGGGGGTGCTAACTATGGCTACACCTTC.

CDR3 loop: CASSSFMGSQYF. CDR3 nucleotide sequence: TGTGCCAGCAGCTCCTTTATGGGTTCCCAGTACTTC. The V gene is TRBV7-2, the J gene TRBJ2-5, with D unclear. Germline CDR1 SGHTA, CDR2 FQGNSA. V lost 4 bases and J 9 bases, leaving 12 bases between the germline ends. The CDR3 is made up of 12 amino acids.

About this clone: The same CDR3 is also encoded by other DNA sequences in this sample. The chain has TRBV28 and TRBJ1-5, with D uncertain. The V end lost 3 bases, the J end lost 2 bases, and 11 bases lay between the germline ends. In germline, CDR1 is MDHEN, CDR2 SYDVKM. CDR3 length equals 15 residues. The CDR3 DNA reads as TGTGCCAGCAGTTTGCCCGGGTTTGGCAATCAGCCCCAGCATTTT. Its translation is CASSLPGFGNQPQHF. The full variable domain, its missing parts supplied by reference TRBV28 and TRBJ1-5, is DVKVTQSSRYLVKRTGEKVFLECVQDMDHENMFWYRQDPGLGLRLIYFSYDVKMKEKGDIPEGYSVSREKKERFSLILESASTNQTSMYLCASSLPGFGNQPQHFGDGTRLSIL.

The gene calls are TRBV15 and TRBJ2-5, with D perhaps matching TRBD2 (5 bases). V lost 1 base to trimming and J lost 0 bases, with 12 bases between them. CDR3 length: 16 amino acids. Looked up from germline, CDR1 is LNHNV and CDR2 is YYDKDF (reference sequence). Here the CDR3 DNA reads TGTGCCACCAGCAGAGTGGGAGTGGTTTACCAAGAGACCCAGTACTTC. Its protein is CATSRVGVVYQETQYF.

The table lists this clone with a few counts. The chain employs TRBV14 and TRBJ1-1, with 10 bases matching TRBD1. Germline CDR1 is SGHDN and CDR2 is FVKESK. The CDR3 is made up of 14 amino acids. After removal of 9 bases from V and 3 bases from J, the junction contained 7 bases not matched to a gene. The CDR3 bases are TGTGCCAGTCCATTCGGGACAGGGGACACTGAAGCTTTCTTT. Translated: CASPFGTGDTEAFF.

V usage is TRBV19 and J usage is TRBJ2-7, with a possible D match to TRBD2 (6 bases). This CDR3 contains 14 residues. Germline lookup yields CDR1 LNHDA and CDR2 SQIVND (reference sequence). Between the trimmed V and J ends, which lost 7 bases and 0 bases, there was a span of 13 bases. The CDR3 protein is CASKEGLHSYEQYF. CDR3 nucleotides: TGTGCCAGTAAGGAGGGCCTCCACTCCTACGAGCAGTACTTC. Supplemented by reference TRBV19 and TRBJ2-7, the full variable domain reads DGGITQSPKYLFRKEGQNVTLSCEQNLNHDAMYWYRQDPGQGLRLIYYSQIVNDFQKGDIAEGYSVSREKKESFPLTVTSAQKNPTAFYLCASKEGLHSYEQYFGPGTRLTVT.

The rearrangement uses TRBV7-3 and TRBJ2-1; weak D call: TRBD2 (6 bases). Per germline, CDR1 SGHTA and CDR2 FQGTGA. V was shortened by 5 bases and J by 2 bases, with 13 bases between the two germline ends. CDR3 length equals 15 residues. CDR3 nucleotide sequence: TGTGCCAGCAGCGCGGGGACGGCGACCTACAATGAGCAGTTCTTC. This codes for CASSAGTATYNEQFF.